This entry lists 24 T cell receptor beta chains sequenced from one sample in a study. TCRdb reprocessed the 5' RACE reads via MiXCR and lists one record per CDR3 protein. The sample consists of roughly 57,000 distinct CDR3 sequences, 20% to 25% of them appearing once. Tregs were sorted as CD4+CD25+CD127-/low cells. The sample consisted of tumor-infiltrating Tregs sorted from the breast tumor. These receptor sequences come from a female donor with breast cancer.

Many counts were recorded for this clonotype. DNA of the CDR3: TGTGCCAGCAGACTAACAGGGAACTATGGCTACACCTTC. Protein sequence: CASRLTGNYGYTF. V and J are TRBV28 and TRBJ1-2, with D perhaps TRBD1 (6 bases). V was trimmed by 6 bases and J by 2 bases, leaving 10 bases between them. From germline, CDR1 is MDHEN and CDR2 SYDVKM. This CDR3 comprises 13 residues.

The rearrangement joins TRBV7-9 to TRBJ1-2; D is ambiguous. The CDR3 contains 15 residues. V gave up 1 base and J gave up 1 base, with 10 bases separating them. The germline V gene has CDR1 SEHNR and CDR2 FQNEAQ (reference sequence). The CDR3 sequence: CASSLGASLNYGYTF. The DNA for the CDR3 is TGTGCCAGCAGCTTAGGGGCCTCCCTTAACTATGGCTACACCTTC. Variable domain in full (rest from reference TRBV7-9 and TRBJ1-2): DTGVSQNPRHKITKRGQNVTFRCDPISEHNRLYWYRQTLGQGPEFLTYFQNEAQLEKSRLLSDRFSAERPKGSFSTLEIQRTEQGDSAMYLCASSLGASLNYGYTFGSGTRLTVV.

V and J are TRBV4-1 and TRBJ2-2; no definite D call. CDR1 MGHRA and CDR2 YSYEKL come from the germline V gene. V gave up 0 bases and J gave up 5 bases, with 13 bases separating them. The CDR3 covers 16 residues. This chain's CDR3 is CASSQEIVRQTGELFF. The CDR3 DNA reads TGCGCCAGCAGCCAAGAAATCGTCAGGCAAACCGGGGAGCTGTTTTTT.

This clonotype was recorded a few times. The chain carries TRBV29-1 and TRBJ2-7; TRBD2 aligns across 7 bases. In germline, CDR1 is SQVTM, CDR2 ANQGSEA. The CDR3 sequence is 12 residues long. The CDR3 protein is CSVGEGPYEQYF. In nucleotides, the CDR3 is TGCAGTGTGGGGGAGGGCCCCTACGAGCAGTACTTC.

This CDR3 reads CSARDGASGTSSYEQYF. The CDR3 DNA is TGCAGTGCTAGAGACGGAGCTAGCGGAACGAGCTCCTACGAGCAGTACTTC. The rearrangement joins TRBV20-1 to TRBJ2-7; 7 bases agree with TRBD2. The CDR3 consists of 17 residues. Per the germline V gene, CDR1 is DFQATT and CDR2 is SNEGSKA (reference sequence). The trim removed 0 bases at V and 0 bases at J, leaving 11 bases unmatched.

The chain couples TRBV5-1 to TRBJ1-2, with a tentative D call TRBD1 (5 bases). There are 16 residues in the CDR3. Trimming removed 3 bases at V and 0 bases at J, with 15 bases between. Germline V CDR1 and CDR2: SGHRS, YFSETQ. The CDR3 DNA follows: TGCGCCAGCAGCTCTGGACCGGGACGGACTAACTATGGCTACACCTTC. Its translation: CASSSGPGRTNYGYTF. Complete variable domain (other parts from reference TRBV5-1 and TRBJ1-2): KAGVTQTPRYLIKTRGQQVTLSCSPISGHRSVSWYQQTPGQGLQFLFEYFSETQRNKGNFPGRFSGRQFSNSRSEMNVSTLELGDSALYLCASSSGPGRTNYGYTFGSGTRLTVV.

The chain couples TRBV6-5 to TRBJ2-6; 9 bases fit TRBD2. Germline CDR1 and CDR2: MNHEY and SVGAGI. V dropped 0 bases and J dropped 2; count of bases not matched to a gene: 2. The CDR3 has 17 residues. In DNA, the CDR3 is TGTGCCAGCAGTTACTCGCGGGGGGGAACTGGGGCCAACGTCCTGACTTTC. This codes for CASSYSRGGTGANVLTF.

This clonotype has only a few counts. One junction end does not reproduce the germline sequence, and a read error may be involved. The rearrangement joins TRBV19 to TRBJ2-1; TRBD2 might be the D (5 bases). CDR3 length: 15 residues. Germline-derived CDR1 and CDR2 are LNHDA and SQIVND (reference sequence). CDR3 bases: TGTGCCAGTAGTAACAGTCCTAGCTCCTACAAGGAGCAGTTCTTC. The encoded protein is CASSNSPSSYKEQFF.

The chain is built from TRBV5-6 and TRBJ2-3; D ambiguous. Germline CDR1 reads SGHDT; CDR2 reads YYEEEE. Between the trimmed V and J ends, which lost 4 bases and 7 bases, there was a span of 7 bases. The CDR3 consists of 11 residues. The CDR3 sequence: CASSIRHTQYF. The DNA for the CDR3 is TGTGCCAGCAGCATCCGTCATACGCAGTATTTT.

This chain connects TRBV2 to TRBJ1-1; no clear D. CDR3 size: 13 residues. V was trimmed by 0 bases and J by 10 bases, leaving 12 bases between them. Germline CDR1 SNHLY, CDR2 FYNNEI. The CDR3 DNA reads TGTGCCAGCAGTGAAGCTCCCCGGAGGGTAGCTTTCTTT. Translated, it gives CASSEAPRRVAFF.

This clonotype appeared a few times. V is TRBV5-1 and J is TRBJ1-5, with D tentatively TRBD1 (6 bases). V lost 2 bases to trimming and J lost 6 bases, with 12 bases between them. CDR3 length: 14 residues. Germline assignment: CDR1 SGHRS and CDR2 YFSETQ. CDR3 region: CASSFGGASQPQHF. The CDR3 region has the DNA TGCGCCAGCAGCTTCGGGGGGGCGTCTCAGCCCCAGCATTTT.

Written as DNA, the CDR3 is TGTGCCAGCAGTTTAGGACAGGGGGCCTCTGGGGCCAACGTCCTGACTTTC. Translation gives CASSLGQGASGANVLTF. The rearrangement joins TRBV12-3 or TRBV12-4 to TRBJ2-6, with TRBD1 matching over 10 bases. The V segment lost 1 base and the J segment 0 bases; nucleotides outside the gene matches: 0. The CDR3 totals 17 residues.

The V and J genes are TRBV15 and TRBJ1-2, with D unclear. Trimming pared 7 bases from V and 3 bases from J, leaving 15 bases between. CDR1 and CDR2 from the germline V gene are LNHNV and YYDKDF (reference sequence). The CDR3 runs 14 residues. The CDR3 spells CATNRGRNHYGYTF. In nucleotides, the CDR3 is TGTGCCACCAACCGAGGACGGAACCACTATGGCTACACCTTC. Looking up the rest from reference TRBV15 and TRBJ1-2 gives the full variable domain: DAMVIQNPRYQVTQFGKPVTLSCSQTLNHNVMYWYQQKSSQAPKLLFHYYDKDFNNEADTPDNFQSRRPNTSFCFLDIRSPGLGDTAMYLCATNRGRNHYGYTFGSGTRLTVV.

This clonotype has only a few counts. The J gene is TRBJ2-1, the V gene TRBV4-3, with TRBD2 matching 8 bases. CDR3 length equals 16 residues. The V and J ends lost 3 bases and 2 bases, in that order; junction bases with no gene match: 6. Germline V CDR1 and CDR2: LGHNA, YSLEER. CDR3 nucleotides: TGCGCCAGCAGCCAGTATAGCGGGACAACCTACAATGAGCAGTTCTTC. Its protein product is CASSQYSGTTYNEQFF.

The chain has TRBV10-3 and TRBJ1-2; TRBD1 aligns across 12 bases. Per the germline V gene, CDR1 is ENHRY and CDR2 is SYGVKD. V lost 2 bases to trimming and J lost 8 bases; unmatched junction nucleotides: 6. The CDR3 has 15 amino acids. CDR3 region: CAISERGQGAEGYTF. The CDR3, as DNA: TGTGCCATCAGTGAGAGGGGACAGGGGGCCGAAGGCTACACCTTC.

In its sample, this clonotype was seen a few times. The junction departs from germline at one end; a sequencing error may be responsible. V and J are TRBV7-7 and TRBJ1-1, with 9 bases aligning to TRBD1. This CDR3 spans 15 amino acids. Germline assignment: CDR1 SSHAT and CDR2 FNYEAQ (reference sequence). The CDR3 sequence: CASSPGTGINTEAFF. In DNA form, the CDR3 reads TGTGCTAGCAGCCCTGGGACAGGGATAAACACTGAAGCTTTCTTT.

As regards this clonotype: This may come from a read error, since a much larger clone is one base off. This chain connects TRBV7-9 to TRBJ1-1; D might be TRBD1 (5 bases). Germline V gene data show CDR1 as SEHNR and CDR2 as FQNEAQ (reference sequence). The CDR3 is made up of 15 amino acids. The CDR3 loop reads CASSWRTLRNTEASF. In nucleotides, the CDR3 is TGTGCCAGCAGCTGGAGGACACTCAGGAACACTGAAGCTTCCTTT.

On this clonotype itself: This may be a read error, as it is one base from a much larger clone. The J gene is TRBJ2-3, the V gene TRBV20-1; 8 bases agree with TRBD1. This CDR3 region has 14 residues. Germline V gives CDR1 DFQATT, CDR2 SNEGSKA (reference sequence). The chain's CDR3 is CSASTGAVTDTRYF. CDR3 in DNA: TGCAGTGCTTCGACAGGGGCCGTAACAGATACGCGGTATTTT.

This clonotype showed up just a few times. V gene TRBV6-5 combines with J gene TRBJ2-5; 8 nucleotides match TRBD2. There are 15 residues in the CDR3. The J segment lost 5 bases and the V segment lost 6 bases, leaving 11 bases of the junction unmatched. Germline CDR1 and CDR2: MNHEY and SVGAGI. The CDR3 loop is CASSPASGRRETQYF. The DNA of the CDR3 is TGTGCCAGCAGCCCCGCGAGCGGGAGAAGGGAGACCCAGTACTTC.

Of note for this clonotype: The CDR3 end shows no conserved phenylalanine or tryptophan, and so a read error is likely. This chain uses TRBV5-1 with TRBJ2-1; 8 bases align to TRBD2. V gave up 1 base and J gave up 7 bases; unmatched junction bases: 4. In germline, CDR1 is SGHRS, CDR2 YFSETQ. The CDR3 has 14 residues. The CDR3 loop reads CASSLNPGGNEQFL. The CDR3, as DNA: TGCGCCAGCAGCTTGAATCCGGGAGGGAATGAGCAGTTCCTC.

The chain uses TRBV28 and TRBJ1-2; D is ambiguous. V gave up 6 bases and J gave up 4 bases, with 12 bases separating them. The V gene's germline CDR1 is MDHEN and CDR2 SYDVKM. CDR3 length equals 13 residues. The CDR3 here is CASSDALPYGYTF. CDR3 bases: TGTGCCAGCAGCGATGCCTTACCCTATGGCTACACCTTC.

The chain links TRBV7-2 to TRBJ2-1; D unresolved. Trimming took 2 bases from V and 8 from J, leaving 7 bases between them. This CDR3 has 12 amino acids. Germline V gives CDR1 SGHTA, CDR2 FQGNSA. The CDR3 region is CASSLSRDEQFF. CDR3 sequence (DNA): TGTGCCAGCAGCTTATCAAGGGATGAGCAGTTCTTC.

A few counts support this clonotype. The chain links TRBV29-1 to TRBJ2-2, with no clear D. Germline CDR1 and CDR2: SQVTM and ANQGSEA. The CDR3 length is 13 residues. Trimming stripped 5 bases from V and 2 bases from J, with 9 bases between. This chain's CDR3 is CSVRQQNTGELFF. CDR3 nucleotides: TGCAGCGTTCGTCAACAAAACACCGGGGAGCTGTTTTTT.

V and J are TRBV25-1 and TRBJ1-4; D remains ambiguous. Trimming took 5 bases from V and 0 from J, leaving 19 bases between them. The CDR3 consists of 18 residues. Germline-derived CDR1 and CDR2 are MGHDK and SYGVNS. As DNA, the CDR3 is TGTGCCAGCAGTCCTCTGACCAGGAAACCCACAACTAATGAAAAACTGTTTTTT. This codes for CASSPLTRKPTTNEKLFF.